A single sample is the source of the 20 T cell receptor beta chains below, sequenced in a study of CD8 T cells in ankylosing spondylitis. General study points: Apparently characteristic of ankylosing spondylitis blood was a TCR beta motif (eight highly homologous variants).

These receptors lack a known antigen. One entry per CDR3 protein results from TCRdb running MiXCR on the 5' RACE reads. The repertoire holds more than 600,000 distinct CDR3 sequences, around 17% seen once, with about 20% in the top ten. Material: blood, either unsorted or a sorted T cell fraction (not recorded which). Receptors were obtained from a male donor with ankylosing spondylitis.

The CDR3 is CSVRTSGGPQTQYF. The CDR3 region has the DNA TGCAGCGTTCGCACTAGCGGGGGGCCCCAGACCCAGTACTTC. The chain is built from TRBV29-1 and TRBJ2-5; TRBD2 agrees at 12 bases. CDR3 length equals 14 residues. Germline assignment: CDR1 SQVTM and CDR2 ANQGSEA. V lost 5 bases to trimming and J lost 6 bases; unmatched junction nucleotides: 7.

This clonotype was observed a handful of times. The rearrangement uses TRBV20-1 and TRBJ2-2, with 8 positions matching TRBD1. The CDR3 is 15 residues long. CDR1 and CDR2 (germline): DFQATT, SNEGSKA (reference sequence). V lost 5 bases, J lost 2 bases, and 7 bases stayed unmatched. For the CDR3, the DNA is TGCAGTGCTTCGGCAGGGGGCGTTAACACCGGGGAGCTGTTTTTT. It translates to CSASAGGVNTGELFF.

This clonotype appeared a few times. CDR3 sequence reads: CASSLAGTRVPDTQYF. The CDR3 DNA reads as TGTGCCAGCAGCTTAGCGGGGACTAGGGTCCCAGATACGCAGTATTTT. This chain uses TRBV7-2 with TRBJ2-3; 8 bases match TRBD2. Germline V gives CDR1 SGHTA, CDR2 FQGNSA. The CDR3 covers 16 residues. V lost 0 bases, J lost 4 bases, and 6 bases stayed unmatched.

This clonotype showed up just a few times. CDR3 DNA sequence: TGTGCCAGCAGTGGTTACGGGGGCCCAACCTACAATGAGCAGTTCTTC. As protein: CASSGYGGPTYNEQFF. This chain connects TRBV2 to TRBJ2-1, with D possibly called TRBD1 or TRBD2 (6 bases each). V was cut by 4 bases and J by 2 bases, with 15 bases left in between. Germline V gene lookup returns CDR1 SNHLY and CDR2 FYNNEI. This CDR3 is 16 amino acids long.

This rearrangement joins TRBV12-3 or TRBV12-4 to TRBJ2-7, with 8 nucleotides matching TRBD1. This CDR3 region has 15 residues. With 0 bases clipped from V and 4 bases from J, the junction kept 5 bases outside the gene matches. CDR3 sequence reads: CASSLAGQAQYEQYF. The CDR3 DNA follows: TGTGCCAGCAGTTTAGCGGGACAGGCCCAATACGAGCAGTACTTC.

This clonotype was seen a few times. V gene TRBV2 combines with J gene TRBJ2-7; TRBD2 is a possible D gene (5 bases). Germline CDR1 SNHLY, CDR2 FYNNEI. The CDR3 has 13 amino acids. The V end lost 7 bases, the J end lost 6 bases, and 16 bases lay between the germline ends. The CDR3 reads CASNAQAGFEQYF. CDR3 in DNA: TGTGCCAGCAACGCCCAGGCGGGCTTCGAGCAGTACTTC.

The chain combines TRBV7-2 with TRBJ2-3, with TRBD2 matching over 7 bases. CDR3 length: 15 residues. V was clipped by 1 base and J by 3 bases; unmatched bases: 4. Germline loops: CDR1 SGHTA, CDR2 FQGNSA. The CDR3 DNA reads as TGTGCCAGCAGCTTAGGCGGGAGTAGGACAGATACGCAGTATTTT. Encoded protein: CASSLGGSRTDTQYF. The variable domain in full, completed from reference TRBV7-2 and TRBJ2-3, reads GAGVSQSPSNKVTEKGKDVELRCDPISGHTALYWYRQSLGQGLEFLIYFQGNSAPDKSGLPSDRFSAERTGGSVSTLTIQRTQQEDSAVYLCASSLGGSRTDTQYFGPGTRLTVL.

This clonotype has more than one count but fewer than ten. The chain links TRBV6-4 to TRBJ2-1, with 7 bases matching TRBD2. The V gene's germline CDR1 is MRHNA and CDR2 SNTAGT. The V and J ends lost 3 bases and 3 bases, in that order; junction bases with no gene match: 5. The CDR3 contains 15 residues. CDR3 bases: TGTGCCAGCAGTGAACAGGCGGGGGACTACAATGAGCAGTTCTTC. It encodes CASSEQAGDYNEQFF.

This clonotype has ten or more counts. The CDR3 protein is CASSPGRVYGYTF. DNA of the CDR3: TGTGCCAGCAGCCCCGGCAGGGTTTATGGCTACACCTTC. The chain links TRBV12-3 or TRBV12-4 to TRBJ1-2; the D gene is possibly TRBD1 (5 bases). V was clipped by 6 bases and J by 5 bases, with 13 bases between them. The CDR3 totals 13 residues.

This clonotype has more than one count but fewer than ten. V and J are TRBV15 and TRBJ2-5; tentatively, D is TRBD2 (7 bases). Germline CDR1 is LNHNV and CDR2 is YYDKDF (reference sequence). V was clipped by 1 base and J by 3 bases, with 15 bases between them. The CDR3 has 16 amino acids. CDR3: CATSRGLWGGKETQYF. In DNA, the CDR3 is TGTGCCACCAGCAGAGGGTTGTGGGGGGGCAAAGAGACCCAGTACTTC.

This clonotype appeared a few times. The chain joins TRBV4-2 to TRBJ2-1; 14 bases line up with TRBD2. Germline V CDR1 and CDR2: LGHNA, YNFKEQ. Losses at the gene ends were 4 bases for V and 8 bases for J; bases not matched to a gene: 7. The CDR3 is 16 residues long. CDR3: CASSRRLAGGVDEQFF. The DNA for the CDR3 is TGTGCCAGCAGCCGCCGACTAGCGGGAGGGGTGGATGAGCAGTTCTTC.

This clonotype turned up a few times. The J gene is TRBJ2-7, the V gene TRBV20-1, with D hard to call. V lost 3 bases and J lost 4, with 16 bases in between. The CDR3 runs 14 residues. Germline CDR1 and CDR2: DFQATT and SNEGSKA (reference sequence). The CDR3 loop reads CSASPAATSYEQYF. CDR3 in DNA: TGCAGTGCTAGCCCGGCAGCGACCAGTTACGAGCAGTACTTC.

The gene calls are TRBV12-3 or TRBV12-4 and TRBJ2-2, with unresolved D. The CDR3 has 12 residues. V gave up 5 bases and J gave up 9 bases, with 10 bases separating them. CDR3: CASSPTVRELFF. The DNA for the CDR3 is TGTGCCAGCAGTCCTACTGTCAGGGAGCTGTTTTTT.

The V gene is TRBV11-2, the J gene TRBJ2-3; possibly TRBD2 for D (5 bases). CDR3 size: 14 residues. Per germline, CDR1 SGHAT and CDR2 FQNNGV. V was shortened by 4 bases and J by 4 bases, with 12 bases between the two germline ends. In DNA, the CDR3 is TGTGCCAGCAGCTCTCCTAGCAAATCAGATACGCAGTATTTT. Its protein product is CASSSPSKSDTQYF.

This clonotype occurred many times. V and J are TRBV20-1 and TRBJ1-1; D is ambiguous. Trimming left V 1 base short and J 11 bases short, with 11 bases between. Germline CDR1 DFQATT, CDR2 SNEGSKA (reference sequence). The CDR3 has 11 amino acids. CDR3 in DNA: TGCAGTGCTAGAGTGGGGAAGGGTGCTTTCTTT. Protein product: CSARVGKGAFF.

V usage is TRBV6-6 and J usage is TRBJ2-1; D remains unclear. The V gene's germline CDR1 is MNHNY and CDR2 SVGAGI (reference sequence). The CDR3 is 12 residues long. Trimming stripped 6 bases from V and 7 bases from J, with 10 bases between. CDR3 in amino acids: CASSQVINEQFF. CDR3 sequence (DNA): TGTGCCAGCAGCCAAGTTATTAATGAGCAGTTCTTC.

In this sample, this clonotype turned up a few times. CDR3 in amino acids: CASSFAGGRTDTQYF. The CDR3 region has the DNA TGTGCCAGCAGTTTCGCGGGGGGGCGCACAGATACGCAGTATTTT. The chain links TRBV12-3 or TRBV12-4 to TRBJ2-3, with 9 nucleotides matching TRBD2. V dropped 3 bases and J dropped 1; count of bases not matched to a gene: 2. The CDR3 extends over 15 amino acids.

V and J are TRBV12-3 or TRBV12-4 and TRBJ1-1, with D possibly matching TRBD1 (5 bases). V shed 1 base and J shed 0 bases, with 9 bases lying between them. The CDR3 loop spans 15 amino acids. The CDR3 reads CASSLGGVVNTEAFF. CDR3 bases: TGTGCCAGCAGTTTAGGAGGGGTCGTGAACACTGAAGCTTTCTTT.

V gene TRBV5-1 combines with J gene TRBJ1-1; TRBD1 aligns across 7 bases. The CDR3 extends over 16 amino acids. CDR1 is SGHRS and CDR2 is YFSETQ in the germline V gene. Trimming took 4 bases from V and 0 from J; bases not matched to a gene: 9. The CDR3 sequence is CASSPTPGQLNTEAFF. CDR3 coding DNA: TGCGCCAGCAGCCCAACCCCGGGACAGTTGAACACTGAAGCTTTCTTT.

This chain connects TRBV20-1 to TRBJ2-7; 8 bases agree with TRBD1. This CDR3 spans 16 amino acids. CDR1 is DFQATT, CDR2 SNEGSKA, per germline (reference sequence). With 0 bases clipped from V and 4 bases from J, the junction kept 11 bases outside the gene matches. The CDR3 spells CSARDLKTGAFYEQYF. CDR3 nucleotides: TGCAGTGCTAGAGATCTTAAGACAGGGGCCTTTTACGAGCAGTACTTC.